The T cell receptor (beta chain) described here comes from a study of blood T cell repertoires in COVID-19. Overall study context: Acute and convalescent COVID-19 samples came from the United States, Italy and Spain. T cells, B-cell-depleted T cells, or PBMCs supplied cDNA or gDNA.

CDR1 MNHEY and CDR2 SVGAGI come from the germline V gene. The CDR3 length is 11 residues. Between the trimmed V and J ends, which lost 8 bases and 2 bases, there was a span of 5 bases. Original processing methods: Estimates of nucleated cell counts were drawn from the amplification of reference gene primers. Some clones are missing from TCRdb's copy, which holds only in-frame ones; the method was immunoSEQ multiplex PCR. Clone size and V and J calls were adopted from that table, with D and trimming inferred from the DNA. The table shows around 190,000 clones, with approximately 90% occurring only once.

V gene TRBV6-5 combines with J gene TRBJ2-3; D ambiguous. Sample: PBMCs or T cells enriched from blood (not recorded which). This TCR was recovered from a man in his late teens or twenties with acute COVID-19. The CDR3 here is CASSNTDTQYF. In DNA, the CDR3 is TGTGCCAGCTCAAACACAGATACGCAGTATTTT.